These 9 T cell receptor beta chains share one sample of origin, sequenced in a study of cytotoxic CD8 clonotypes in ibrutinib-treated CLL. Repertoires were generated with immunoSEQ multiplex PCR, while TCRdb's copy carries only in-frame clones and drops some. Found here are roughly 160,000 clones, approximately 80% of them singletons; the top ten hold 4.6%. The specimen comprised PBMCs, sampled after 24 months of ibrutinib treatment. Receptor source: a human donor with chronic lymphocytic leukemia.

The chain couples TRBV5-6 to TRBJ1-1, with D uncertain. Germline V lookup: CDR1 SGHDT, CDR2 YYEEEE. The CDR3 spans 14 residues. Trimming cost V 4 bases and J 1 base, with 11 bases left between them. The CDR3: CASSLPFRNTEAFF. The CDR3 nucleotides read TGTGCCAGCAGCCTCCCGTTTAGGAACACTGAAGCTTTCTTT. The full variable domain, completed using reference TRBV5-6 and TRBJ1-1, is DAGVTQSPTHLIKTRGQQVTLRCSPKSGHDTVSWYQQALGQGPQFIFQYYEEEERQRGNFPDRFSGHQFPNYSSELNVNALLLGDSALYLCASSLPFRNTEAFFGQGTRLTVV.

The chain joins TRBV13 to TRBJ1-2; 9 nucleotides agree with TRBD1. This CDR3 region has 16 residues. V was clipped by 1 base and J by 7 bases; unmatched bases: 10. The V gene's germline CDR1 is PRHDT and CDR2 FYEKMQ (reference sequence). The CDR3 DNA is TGTGCCAGCAGCTTAGTGAGGGACAGGGTCGGTCGTGGCTACACCTTC. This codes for CASSLVRDRVGRGYTF.

The CDR3 loop reads CASRLDSGRSYEQYF. CDR3 coding DNA: TGTGCCAGCAGGCTCGACTCGGGTCGGTCCTACGAGCAGTACTTC. The V gene is TRBV2, the J gene TRBJ2-7, with no clear D. The CDR3 is 15 residues long. The V gene lost 6 bases and the J gene lost 1 base, with 16 bases spanning the gap. Germline CDR1 SNHLY, CDR2 FYNNEI.

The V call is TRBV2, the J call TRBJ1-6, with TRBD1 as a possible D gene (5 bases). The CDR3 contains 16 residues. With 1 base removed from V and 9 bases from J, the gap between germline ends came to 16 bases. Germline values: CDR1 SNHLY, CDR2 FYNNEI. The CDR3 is CASSEGSGGRGSPLHF. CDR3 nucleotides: TGTGCCAGCAGTGAAGGGTCCGGGGGTAGGGGTTCACCCCTCCACTTT.

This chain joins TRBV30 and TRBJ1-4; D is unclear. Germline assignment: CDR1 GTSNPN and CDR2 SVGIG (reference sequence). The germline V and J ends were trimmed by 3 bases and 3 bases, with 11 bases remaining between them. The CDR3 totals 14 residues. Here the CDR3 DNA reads TGTGCCTGGAGACCCCAGGTTTCTAATGAAAAACTGTTTTTT. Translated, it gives CAWRPQVSNEKLFF.

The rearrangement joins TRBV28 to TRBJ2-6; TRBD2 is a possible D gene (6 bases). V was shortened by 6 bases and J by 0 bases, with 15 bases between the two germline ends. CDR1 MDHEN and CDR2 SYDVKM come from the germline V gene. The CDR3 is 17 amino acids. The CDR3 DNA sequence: TGTGCCAGCAGCAACTCGGGACTTACCTCTGGGGCCAACGTCCTGACTTTC. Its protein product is CASSNSGLTSGANVLTF.

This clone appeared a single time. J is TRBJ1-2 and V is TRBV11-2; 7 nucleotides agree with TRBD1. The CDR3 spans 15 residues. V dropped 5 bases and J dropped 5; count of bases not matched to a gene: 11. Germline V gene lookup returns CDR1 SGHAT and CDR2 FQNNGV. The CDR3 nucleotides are TGTGCCAGCAGCGCACGGGACAGAGGAGGGTATGGCTACACCTTC. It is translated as CASSARDRGGYGYTF.

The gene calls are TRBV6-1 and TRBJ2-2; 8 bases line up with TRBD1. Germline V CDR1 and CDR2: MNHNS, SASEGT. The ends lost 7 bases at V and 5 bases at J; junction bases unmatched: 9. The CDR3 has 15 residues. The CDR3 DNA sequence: TGTGCCAGCACCCAGGGGGCCCGGGGAACCGGGGAGCTGTTTTTT. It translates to CASTQGARGTGELFF.

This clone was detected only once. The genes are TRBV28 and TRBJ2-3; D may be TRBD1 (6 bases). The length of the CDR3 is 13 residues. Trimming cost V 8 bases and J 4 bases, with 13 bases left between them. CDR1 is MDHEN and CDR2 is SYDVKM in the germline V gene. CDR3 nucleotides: TGTGCCAGCCGACAGACAGGCTCAGATACGCAGTATTTT. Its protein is CASRQTGSDTQYF.